Listed below are T cell receptor beta chains from one sample, sequenced in a study of siplizumab effects on memory and regulatory T cells. Assay: immunoSEQ multiplex PCR; the TCRdb copy retains only in-frame clones and omits some. The data contain 90,000 to 120,000 clones, 85% to 95% of them singletons. The sequenced sample was Tregs sorted from blood. All receptors come from a human donor in good health. CDR3s include the opening cysteine and the closing phenylalanine or tryptophan. D genes are given only for firm matches. For some rows the clone size is stated as once, few or many, or as a class when expanded; others skip it.

TRBV6-1,once,.,TRBJ1-6,TGTGCCAGCAGTGATCCGTCTTCACCCCTCCACTTT,CASSDPSSPLHF
TRBV11-3,.,TRBD2,TRBJ2-1,TGTGCCAGCAGCGCGGGACTAGCGGGGTCAGAGCAGTTCTTC,CASSAGLAGSEQFF
TRBV5-6,once,TRBD2,TRBJ2-3,TGTGCCAGCAGCACCTCCGTCGGGACTAGGGCAGATACGCAGTATTTT,CASSTSVGTRADTQYF
TRBV28,few,.,TRBJ2-3,TGTGCCAGCAGTTCTTCCGGGCGTGGGGCAGATACGCAGTATTTT,CASSSSGRGADTQYF
TRBV6-1,.,TRBD1,TRBJ1-2,TGTGCCAGCACGTCCACCGGGACAGGCTCTAGTGGCTACACCTTC,CASTSTGTGSSGYTF
TRBV6-6,.,.,TRBJ1-4,TGTGCCAGCAAGGATGGGGGGGGTCTTCGGGAAAAACTGTTTTTT,CASKDGGGLREKLFF
TRBV7-2,.,.,TRBJ2-7,TGTGCCAGCAGCTACCGGGACACCTATTCCTACGAGCAGTACTTC,CASSYRDTYSYEQYF
TRBV28,.,TRBD1,TRBJ1-1,TGTGCCAGCTTCCTTTACGGTGCAGGGGGTACTGAAGCTTTCTTT,CASFLYGAGGTEAFF
TRBV30,.,TRBD2,TRBJ2-7,TGTGCCGGACGGACTAGCGGGAAAGGCGAGCAGTACTTC,CAGRTSGKGEQYF
TRBV15,.,.,TRBJ1-5,TGTGCCACCAGCAAAACGCTTTTTGTCAGCAATCAGCCCCAGCATTTT,CATSKTLFVSNQPQHF
TRBV28,.,.,TRBJ2-7,TGTGCCAGCAGTTACTCACGGTCACTGGAGCAGTACTTC,CASSYSRSLEQYF
TRBV19,.,TRBD1,TRBJ2-3,TGTGCCAGTATGGATGGGGACAGTCCAAGCACAGATACGCAGTATTTT,CASMDGDSPSTDTQYF
TRBV5-4,few,.,TRBJ1-2,TGTGCCAGCAGCTTACCCAGATCAGAGCCTTATGGCTACACCTTC,CASSLPRSEPYGYTF
TRBV6-6,.,.,TRBJ1-2,TGTGCCAGCAGTTACTCGACCGGAGCGAGGGGCTACACCTTC,CASSYSTGARGYTF
TRBV28,.,.,TRBJ2-7,TGTGCCAGCAGTTTGAGGGCTGCTATCAAAGAGCAGTACTTC,CASSLRAAIKEQYF
TRBV7-3,.,TRBD1,TRBJ2-2,TGTGCCAGCAGCTTGGGACAGGTGAACACCGGGGAGCTGTTTTTT,CASSLGQVNTGELFF
TRBV10-3,.,.,TRBJ1-1,TGTGCCATCAGTGAGTGGGCAAACACTGAAGCTTTCTTT,CAISEWANTEAFF
TRBV7-3,once,TRBD2,TRBJ2-5,TGTGCCAGCAGCCCAGGACTAGCGGAAGAGACCCAGTACTTC,CASSPGLAEETQYF